This is a list of T cell receptor beta chains from one sample in a study of blood T cell repertoires in COVID-19. The method was immunoSEQ multiplex PCR; TCRdb's version includes in-frame clones alone and lacks a portion of them. This sample carries about 160,000 clones, approximately 86% of them seen once, and the ten largest clones take 7%. Input material: peripheral blood. The receptors were sampled from a woman in her thirties or forties with COVID-19, enrolled during active disease. Both conserved end residues are part of each CDR3. D genes are given only for firm matches. Clone size is shown for a subset of rows, as once, few, many or a class of expanded clone.

d_gene,abundance,len,j_gene,v_gene,CDR3nt,CDR3aa
NA,medium-sized,13,TRBJ2-7,TRBV7-9,TGTGCCAGCGGTACGGGGAAGCCCTACGAGCAGTACTTC,CASGTGKPYEQYF
NA,NA,20,TRBJ2-1,TRBV13,TGTGCCAGCAGCATGGACAGGGGGACTAGCGGAAGCGGAGGGTACAATGAGCAGTTCTTC,CASSMDRGTSGSGGYNEQFF
NA,NA,16,TRBJ2-2,TRBV6-1,TGTGCCAGCAGTGTAGCTCTAGCCCCGAGCACCGGGGAGCTGTTTTTT,CASSVALAPSTGELFF
TRBD2,NA,16,TRBJ2-3,TRBV4-2,TGTGCCAGCAGCCAAGATGCTAGCGGGGGGGCCGGTACGCAGTATTTT,CASSQDASGGAGTQYF
TRBD1,NA,14,TRBJ1-1,TRBV14,TGTGCCAGCAGCGGTGGGACAGCTTACACTGAAGCTTTCTTT,CASSGGTAYTEAFF
NA,NA,13,TRBJ2-7,TRBV1,TGCACCAGCAGCCAAGGGACAGCGGGGGAGCAGTACTTC,CTSSQGTAGEQYF
NA,NA,13,TRBJ2-1,TRBV9,TGTGCCAGCAGCCCCCAGGGACTTTATGAGCAGTTCTTC,CASSPQGLYEQFF
TRBD1,NA,15,TRBJ2-3,TRBV6-4,TGTGCCAGCAGTGTCGGACAGGGGAGCACAGATACGCAGTATTTT,CASSVGQGSTDTQYF
NA,once,12,TRBJ1-2,TRBV12-3/TRBV12-4,TGTGCCAGCAGTCACAGGGTTTACGGCTACACCTTC,CASSHRVYGYTF
NA,NA,15,TRBJ2-3,TRBV19,TGTGCCAGTACTCGGAGGGGCCAGAGCACAGATACGCAGTATTTT,CASTRRGQSTDTQYF
TRBD2,NA,15,TRBJ2-1,TRBV13,TGTGCCAGCAGCTTTCTAGCGGACTCCTACAATGAGCAGTTCTTC,CASSFLADSYNEQFF
TRBD1,NA,14,TRBJ2-5,TRBV18,TGTGCCAGCTCACCCCCCGGGACAGGGAAGGCCCAGTACTTC,CASSPPGTGKAQYF
NA,NA,13,TRBJ2-2,TRBV24-1,TGTGCCACCAGGGAGGGGGCAGGTGGGGAGCTGTTTTTT,CATREGAGGELFF
NA,NA,15,TRBJ2-6,TRBV30,TGTGCCTGGAGTTCGCAGGGGACCGGGGCCAACGTCCTGACTTTC,CAWSSQGTGANVLTF
TRBD2,NA,16,TRBJ2-3,TRBV5-6,TGTGCCAGCAGCAGCCTAGCGGGGGACCGCACAGATACGCAGTATTTT,CASSSLAGDRTDTQYF
TRBD2,NA,18,TRBJ2-3,TRBV3-1/TRBV3-2,TGTGCCAGCAGCCCGAGGACCGGGACTACCGTGAACACAGATACGCAGTATTTT,CASSPRTGTTVNTDTQYF
TRBD1,NA,14,TRBJ1-1,TRBV18,TGTGCCAGCTCGGCGACAGGGTCAACCCCTGAAGCTTTCTTT,CASSATGSTPEAFF
TRBD2,NA,16,TRBJ2-7,TRBV7-9,TGTGCCAGCAGCACCGGGACTAGCGGGACGTCGTACGAGCAGTACTTC,CASSTGTSGTSYEQYF
NA,NA,16,TRBJ2-6,TRBV19,TGTGCCAGTAGTATATCCCCACTTCCTGGGGCCAACGTCCTGACTTTC,CASSISPLPGANVLTF
NA,few,14,TRBJ1-1,TRBV13,TGTGCCAGCAGCTTAGACAGAAGGAACACTGAAGCTTTCTTT,CASSLDRRNTEAFF
NA,NA,16,TRBJ1-6,TRBV3-1/TRBV3-2,TGTGCCAGCAGCCAATTGGGAGTAAGGGCTAATTCACCCCTCCACTTT,CASSQLGVRANSPLHF
NA,NA,14,TRBJ2-3,TRBV6-5,TGTGCCAGCATGGGCAGGTCTCGTACAGATACGCAGTATTTT,CASMGRSRTDTQYF
TRBD2,NA,14,TRBJ2-3,TRBV3-1/TRBV3-2,TGTGCCAGCAGCCTAAGCAGCGGGATGGATACGCAGTATTTT,CASSLSSGMDTQYF
NA,NA,15,TRBJ2-5,TRBV2,TGTGCCAGCAGTGAAGGGGCAGGGTCGGGAGAGACCCAGTACTTC,CASSEGAGSGETQYF
NA,once,13,TRBJ2-1,TRBV5-1,TGCGCCAGCAGCTTGGGGCAGTACAATGAGCAGTTCTTC,CASSLGQYNEQFF
NA,NA,17,TRBJ1-6,TRBV5-1,TGCGCCAGCAGCTTGGACGGGGTTGGCTCCTATAATTCACCCCTCCACTTT,CASSLDGVGSYNSPLHF
NA,NA,16,TRBJ1-1,TRBV6-5,TGTGCCAGCAGTTCGGGACAACAAGAATTGGGCACTGAAGCTTTCTTT,CASSSGQQELGTEAFF
TRBD1,few,17,TRBJ1-3,TRBV4-1,TGCGCCAGCAGCCAAGAAGTTGGGACAGGGATTGGAAACACCATATATTTT,CASSQEVGTGIGNTIYF
TRBD2,NA,14,TRBJ2-5,TRBV6-4,TGTGCCAGCTCTTGGACTAGTTCGATTGAGACCCAGTACTTC,CASSWTSSIETQYF
NA,NA,14,TRBJ1-4,TRBV27,TGTGCCAGCAGTTCCTACCTATTGAATGAAAAACTGTTTTTT,CASSSYLLNEKLFF
TRBD2,NA,15,TRBJ2-2,TRBV5-4,TGTGCCAGCAGCTTGGGGAGCGGGGGCACCGGGGAGCTGTTTTTT,CASSLGSGGTGELFF
NA,NA,14,TRBJ1-3,TRBV11-2,TGTGCCAGCAGCCGCGACTACTCTGGAAACACCATATATTTT,CASSRDYSGNTIYF
NA,NA,15,TRBJ2-2,TRBV30,TGTGCCTGGAATATTGGGGGCCCTAACACCGGGGAGCTGTTTTTT,CAWNIGGPNTGELFF
NA,NA,17,TRBJ2-3,TRBV2,TGTGCCAGCAGTGAAGTAGACACCAGATCTAGCACAGATACGCAGTATTTT,CASSEVDTRSSTDTQYF
NA,NA,15,TRBJ2-7,TRBV11-2,TGTGCCAGCAGCTTAGGGTTTGGAGGTTCCTACGAGCAGTACTTC,CASSLGFGGSYEQYF
TRBD1,once,15,TRBJ1-2,TRBV3-1/TRBV3-2,TGTGCCAGCAGCCATGGGATTACAGGGGGAGGTGGCTACACCTTC,CASSHGITGGGGYTF
NA,NA,15,TRBJ1-1,TRBV5-1,TGCGCCAGCAGCTTGGGTGGAGCTATGAACACTGAAGCTTTCTTT,CASSLGGAMNTEAFF
TRBD1,NA,14,TRBJ1-1,TRBV14,TGTGCCAGCAGGGGACAGGGGACCTATTCTGAAGCTTTCTTT,CASRGQGTYSEAFF
NA,NA,14,TRBJ1-1,TRBV27,TGTGCCAGCAGTTTAGGACCGGGGAGCACTGAAGCTTTCTTT,CASSLGPGSTEAFF
TRBD1,many,12,TRBJ1-1,TRBV6-5,TGTGCCAGCAGACAGGGGGTCACTGAAGCTTTCTTT,CASRQGVTEAFF
NA,NA,16,TRBJ2-6,TRBV7-9,TGTGCCGGCCCTCGAGGGCCGAGCTCTGGGGCCAACGTCCTGACTTTC,CAGPRGPSSGANVLTF
TRBD1,NA,14,TRBJ2-5,TRBV3-1/TRBV3-2,TGTGCCAGCAGCCGATTGGGACAGCGAGAGACCCAGTACTTC,CASSRLGQRETQYF
NA,NA,14,TRBJ1-2,TRBV2,TGTGCCAGCAGTCCCTTGGGCAACCTCAGCGGCTACACCTTC,CASSPLGNLSGYTF
NA,once,14,TRBJ1-5,TRBV10-3,TGTGCCATCAGTGAAGGGGGGGTCAATCAGCCCCAGCATTTT,CAISEGGVNQPQHF
TRBD1,NA,15,TRBJ2-7,TRBV27,TGTGCCAGCAGGCAGACCGGGACAGCCACCTACGAGCAGTACTTC,CASRQTGTATYEQYF
NA,NA,14,TRBJ2-5,TRBV28,TGTGCCACCTCCCGGTCCGGGGGCCAAGAGACCCAGTACTTC,CATSRSGGQETQYF
TRBD2,NA,17,TRBJ2-3,TRBV10-2,TGCGCCAGCAGTGAGTCCACTAGCGGGGGGTCCACAGATACGCAGTATTTT,CASSESTSGGSTDTQYF
NA,NA,13,TRBJ2-1,TRBV10-3,TGTGCCACCCGCGGGGCCCGGGGCAATGAGCAGTTCTTC,CATRGARGNEQFF
TRBD2,NA,15,TRBJ2-1,TRBV7-3,TGTGCCAGCAGCTCCCCGGGGGGACGGGACAATGAGCAGTTCTTC,CASSSPGGRDNEQFF
TRBD1,NA,15,TRBJ1-2,TRBV7-9,TGTGCCAGCAGCTCCGACAGGGGGCATAGCTATGGCTACACCTTC,CASSSDRGHSYGYTF
NA,NA,15,TRBJ1-4,TRBV6-1,TGTGCCAGCAGTGACCGCTCCGGGGGTAATGAAAAACTGTTTTTT,CASSDRSGGNEKLFF
NA,NA,13,TRBJ2-5,TRBV7-3,TGTGCCAGCAGCTCGACTACGCGCGAGACCCAGTACTTC,CASSSTTRETQYF
TRBD1,NA,19,TRBJ1-3,TRBV28,TGTGCCAGCAGTTTATTTACCGGGACAGGTGACACGAGAGGAAACACCATATATTTT,CASSLFTGTGDTRGNTIYF
TRBD2,NA,12,TRBJ2-5,TRBV29-1,TGCAGCGCTAGCGGGGGCCAAGAGACCCAGTACTTC,CSASGGQETQYF
TRBD1,NA,13,TRBJ1-5,TRBV11-2,TGTGCCAGCAGCCCACAGGGGAATCAGCCCCAGCATTTT,CASSPQGNQPQHF
NA,NA,17,TRBJ2-1,TRBV14,TGTGCCAGCAGCCGCGGGGACAGCTTATTCCTCTACAATGAGCAGTTCTTC,CASSRGDSLFLYNEQFF
NA,NA,17,TRBJ2-2,TRBV15,TGTGCCACCAGCAGAGATCTAGTTGCGGTTAACACCGGGGAGCTGTTTTTT,CATSRDLVAVNTGELFF
NA,NA,13,TRBJ1-2,TRBV27,TGTGCCAGCAGTTTACGGGGGGCCCGTGGCTACACCTTC,CASSLRGARGYTF
NA,NA,14,TRBJ1-6,TRBV14,TGTGCCAGCAGCCCCCGGGTCGGAAATTCACCCCTCCACTTT,CASSPRVGNSPLHF
NA,NA,15,TRBJ1-2,TRBV3-1/TRBV3-2,TGTGCCAGCAGCCTCCGAGGCCCACACAGGGCAGGCTACACCTTC,CASSLRGPHRAGYTF